This TCR beta chain is from a study of T cells after yellow fever vaccination. This CDR3 has 18 amino acids. V was shortened by 2 bases and J by 7 bases, with 26 bases between the two germline ends. There are many counts of this clonotype. In TCRdb, the 5' RACE reads were re-called with MiXCR into one record per CDR3 protein. Here the sample spans 510,000 or so distinct CDR3 sequences, roughly a fifth being singletons. The sequencing used PBMCs, collected 15 days after the yellow fever booster vaccination. The TCR was taken from a man under 40 who received the YFV17D yellow fever vaccine. The J gene is TRBJ2-5, the V gene TRBV12-3 or TRBV12-4; weak D call: TRBD2 (6 bases). The CDR3 DNA follows: TGTGCCAGCAGTTTAATGACGGGAGAAGGCCTAACCTCGGGGACCCAGTACTTC. Amino acids: CASSLMTGEGLTSGTQYF.